What follows describes a single TCR beta chain. This clone's antigen is unknown. Base qualities are not at hand, and no much larger clone is one base apart. This sample stems from a study of IL-32 and malignant T cell survival in cutaneous lymphoma (dated by TCRdb to about 2021). Regarding the research as a whole: High-throughput TCR sequencing tested whether surviving TCR Vbeta+ T cells in IL-32 cultures were the malignant clone rather than benign T cells sharing that Vbeta. Samples from a couple of CTCL donors were studied by high-throughput TCR sequencing, and IL-32beta was confirmed to support malignant T cell survival in vitro. General conclusions and limits of the study: The kinetics of enhanced malignant T cell survival in culture varied somewhat between CTCL blood donors. TCR sequencing showed that malignant T cell TCRs persisted after in vitro culture with IL-32beta. By inducing large CD14+ antigen-presenting cells that reduced apoptosis, IL-32beta appeared to support the survival of malignant T cells in vitro. The methods did not state the exact culture duration for the TCR-sequenced samples.

The QIAamp DNA Mini kit was used to extract genomic DNA, which was then profiled by immunoSEQ with 100-400 ng of DNA template. TCRdb provides this immuneACCESS table in a form limited to in-frame rearrangements. Some clones are lacking; in checked studies, under half of them reflect an unresolved V gene, and why the rest are absent is not known. The sample table lists about 900 clones, more than 80% of them with a count of one. Around 0.65% of the sample is held by the ten biggest clonotypes. CDR1 and CDR2 are read off the germline V gene (reference sequence) as LNHNV and YYDKDF. The CDR3 runs 13 residues from the cysteine to the phenylalanine. Kept here is only the CDR3 DNA, which spans 39 bases and is read in frame from base 1. A distance of 10 bases separates the germline ends of V and J, which lose 7 bases and 1 base respectively. The blood samples were obtained from patients with leukemic cutaneous T cell lymphoma (Sezary syndrome) who were treated at a US cutaneous lymphoma program. Ficoll centrifugation was used to isolate peripheral blood mononuclear cells from the patients' blood.

The specimen comprised blood, sampled on day 0. The clonotype comes from a human donor with cutaneous T cell lymphoma. Here the chain combines TRBV15 and TRBJ1-1; no D gene call is confident. In nucleotide form, the sequence is TGTGCCACCACTGGTATGGGGAACACTGAAGCTTTCTTT. This yields the protein CATTGMGNTEAFF.